The present entry profiles one T cell receptor (beta chain) with its context. The sample belongs to a study of blood T cell repertoires in COVID-19. Between the trimmed V and J ends, which lost 8 bases and 5 bases, there was a span of 12 bases. The CDR3 consists of 13 residues. Germline CDR1 is MNHNY and CDR2 is SVGAGI (reference sequence). Libraries were prepared by immunoSEQ multiplex PCR; TCRdb keeps only in-frame clonotypes and omits some of them. In the table there are tens of thousands of clones, approximately 90% of which are singletons. This clonotype was sampled from a man between 65 and 85 years old with active or convalescent COVID-19. Source material: peripheral blood. The rearrangement uses TRBV6-6 and TRBJ2-2; TRBD1 is a possible D gene (5 bases). The CDR3 reads CASGQGGTGELFF. The CDR3, as DNA: TGTGCCAGCGGGCAGGGTGGGACCGGGGAGCTGTTTTTT.